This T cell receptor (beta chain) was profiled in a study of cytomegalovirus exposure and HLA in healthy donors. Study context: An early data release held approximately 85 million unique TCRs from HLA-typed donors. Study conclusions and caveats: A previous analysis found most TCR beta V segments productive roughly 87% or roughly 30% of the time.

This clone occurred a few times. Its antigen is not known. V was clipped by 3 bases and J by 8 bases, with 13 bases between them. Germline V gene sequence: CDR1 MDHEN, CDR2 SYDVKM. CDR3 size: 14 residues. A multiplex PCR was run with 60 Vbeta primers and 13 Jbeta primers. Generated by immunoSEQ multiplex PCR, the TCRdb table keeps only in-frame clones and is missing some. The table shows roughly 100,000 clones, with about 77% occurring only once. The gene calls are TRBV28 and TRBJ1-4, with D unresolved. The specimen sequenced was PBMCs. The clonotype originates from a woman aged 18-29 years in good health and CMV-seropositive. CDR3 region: CASSLRVVNEKLFF. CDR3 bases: TGTGCCAGCAGTTTGAGGGTTGTAAACGAAAAACTGTTTTTT.